This paragraph covers one T cell receptor (beta chain) sequence. No antigen is known for it. Sequencing was performed with immunoSEQ multiplex PCR; in TCRdb, only in-frame clones are kept and a portion is missing. Here the sample spans approximately 200,000 clones, about 94% being singletons. V was cut by 2 bases and J by 8 bases, with 13 bases left in between. CDR3 size: 14 residues. The germline CDR1 and CDR2 sequences are SGHRS and YFSETQ. The sample originates from a study of T cell responses to AZD1222 COVID-19 vaccine. Study-wide findings and caveats: Spike-specific TCRs gained breadth and depth after people received two AZD1222 doses. CD4 TCRs associated with vaccination spanned spike, dominating at 160-218 and 743-854. Clonal diversity was possibly underestimated, and white British individuals and females predominated among donors.

The clonotype originates from an adult in good health. The chain combines TRBV5-1 with TRBJ1-4; the D gene is possibly TRBD1 (5 bases). Specimen: peripheral blood, collected on day 0 of AZD1222 vaccination. CDR3 bases: TGCGCCAGCAGCTTTAGTCAGGGTGGGGAAAAACTGTTTTTT. This translates into CASSFSQGGEKLFF.